This entry lists 27 T cell receptor beta chains sequenced from one sample in a study of shared clonotypes between healthy human individuals. Generated by immunoSEQ multiplex PCR, the TCRdb table keeps only in-frame clones and is missing some. The table lists a few million clones, 90% to 95% of them singletons. Sequencing was done on a sample of naive CD4+ T cells sorted from blood. Described subset: CD45RA+ positively selected. These receptors originate from a man aged 18 to 29 in good health.

The CDR3 spells CASSRTLNTEAFF. CDR3 DNA sequence: TGTGCCAGCAGCCGGACCTTGAACACTGAAGCTTTCTTT. This chain links TRBV11-2 with TRBJ1-1, with unresolved D. The germline CDR1 and CDR2 sequences are SGHAT and FQNNGV. There are 13 residues in the CDR3. The V end was cut by 5 bases, the J end by 0 bases, with 7 bases between.

The CDR3 DNA reads as TGTGCTAGTGGTTTTGGACTAGCGGGAGGTACGCAGTATTTT. This codes for CASGFGLAGGTQYF. V is TRBV12-5 and J is TRBJ2-3, with TRBD2 identical over 14 bases. Germline V gives CDR1 LGHNT, CDR2 FRNRAP. This CDR3 region has 14 residues. J was trimmed by 8 bases and V by 3 bases; bases with no gene match: 1. Variable domain in full (rest from reference TRBV12-5 and TRBJ2-3): DARVTQTPRHKVTEMGQEVTMRCQPILGHNTVFWYRQTMMQGLELLAYFRNRAPLDDSGMPKDRFSAEMPDATLATLKIQPSEPRDSAVYFCASGFGLAGGTQYFGPGTRLTVL.

The chain couples TRBV5-6 to TRBJ2-5; D is ambiguous. V shed 4 bases and J shed 5 bases, with 9 bases lying between them. The CDR3 length is 12 residues. Germline CDR1 reads SGHDT; CDR2 reads YYEEEE. The CDR3: CASSIRLETQYF. DNA for the CDR3: TGTGCCAGCAGCATACGCCTGGAGACCCAGTACTTC. Combining the CDR3 with reference TRBV5-6 and TRBJ2-5 gives the whole variable domain DAGVTQSPTHLIKTRGQQVTLRCSPKSGHDTVSWYQQALGQGPQFIFQYYEEEERQRGNFPDRFSGHQFPNYSSELNVNALLLGDSALYLCASSIRLETQYFGPGTRLLVL.

This clone occurred once. Other DNA sequences in this sample translate to the same CDR3. V is TRBV11-2 and J is TRBJ2-2; D ambiguous. This CDR3 region has 15 residues. V lost 2 bases and J lost 0, with 7 bases in between. The germline V gene has CDR1 SGHAT and CDR2 FQNNGV. CDR3 sequence reads: CASSLRQTNTGELFF. The CDR3 DNA reads as TGTGCCAGCAGCTTACGGCAGACGAACACCGGGGAGCTGTTTTTT.

The chain couples TRBV4-2 to TRBJ2-5; maybe TRBD2 (5 bases). The ends were cut back, 4 bases at V and 1 base at J, with 10 bases in the middle. Germline V gene data show CDR1 as LGHNA and CDR2 as YNFKEQ. CDR3 length: 14 amino acids. The CDR3: CASSPGRGQETQYF. In DNA form, the CDR3 reads TGTGCCAGCAGCCCCGGCCGGGGCCAAGAGACCCAGTACTTC.

The DNA of the CDR3 is TGTGCCAGCAGTGGGGGGACGGGCTCCTACGAGCAGTACTTC. Amino acids: CASSGGTGSYEQYF. This chain links TRBV2 with TRBJ2-7; D tentatively reads TRBD1 or TRBD2 (5 bases each). The length of the CDR3 is 14 residues. Deletions cut 4 bases from V and 0 bases from J, with 10 bases between. Germline V gives CDR1 SNHLY, CDR2 FYNNEI.

This chain uses TRBV2 with TRBJ1-1, with TRBD1 matching 9 bases. The V segment lost 6 bases and the J segment 3 bases; nucleotides outside the gene matches: 5. The CDR3 has 14 residues. Germline CDR1 is SNHLY and CDR2 is FYNNEI. CDR3 in amino acids: CASRDRGLDTEAFF. Written as DNA, the CDR3 is TGTGCCAGCAGGGACAGGGGACTGGACACTGAAGCTTTCTTT.

The chain is built from TRBV14 and TRBJ2-1; D remains ambiguous. Germline CDR1 SGHDN, CDR2 FVKESK. The CDR3 spans 16 residues. Trimming left V 0 bases short and J 0 bases short, with 9 bases between. The CDR3 sequence: CASSQDTGTSYNEQFF. CDR3 nucleotides: TGTGCCAGCAGCCAAGATACCGGCACCTCCTACAATGAGCAGTTCTTC.

The CDR3 DNA sequence: TGTGCCAGCTCGCCGGGCGGGAAGCAGTTCTTC. Residues: CASSPGGKQFF. This chain links TRBV7-9 with TRBJ2-1; weak D call: TRBD2 (6 bases). This CDR3 spans 11 amino acids. The ends were cut back, 8 bases at V and 11 bases at J, with 13 bases in the middle. CDR1 and CDR2 (germline): SEHNR, FQNEAQ (reference sequence).

V usage is TRBV10-2 and J usage is TRBJ2-7; 8 bases are a match to TRBD1. The germline CDR1 and CDR2 sequences are WSHSY and SAAADI. V trimming: 4 bases; J trimming: 3 bases; junction bases outside the gene matches: 2. The CDR3 spans 13 residues. This CDR3 reads CASSGTGRYEQYF. The CDR3 DNA sequence: TGCGCCAGCAGTGGGACAGGGCGCTACGAGCAGTACTTC.

The chain combines TRBV11-2 with TRBJ2-3; the D is unclear. This CDR3 spans 15 amino acids. Trimming removed 3 bases at V and 4 bases at J, with 14 bases between. Germline V gene lookup returns CDR1 SGHAT and CDR2 FQNNGV. Here the CDR3 DNA reads TGTGCCAGCAGCTTCGTGGGATTGTTAGCAGATACGCAGTATTTT. This translates into CASSFVGLLADTQYF.

This chain uses TRBV29-1 with TRBJ1-2, with unresolved D. V shed 7 bases and J shed 8 bases, with 17 bases lying between them. CDR1 and CDR2 from the germline V gene are SQVTM and ANQGSEA. This CDR3 is built from 12 residues. The CDR3 is CSGPEDHDGYTF. The CDR3 nucleotides read TGCAGCGGCCCGGAGGATCACGACGGCTACACCTTC.

The chain uses TRBV6-5 and TRBJ2-7; TRBD1 agrees at 8 bases. V shed 10 bases, J shed 2 bases, and the junction held 10 bases outside the gene matches. The CDR3 totals 14 residues. Germline V gives CDR1 MNHEY, CDR2 SVGAGI. CDR3 bases: TGTGCCACCAAGCAGACAGGGGCGACCTACGAGCAGTACTTC. Translation: CATKQTGATYEQYF.

Concerning this clone itself: The same CDR3 is also encoded by other DNA sequences in this sample. The chain links TRBV5-1 to TRBJ2-6; no clear D gene. CDR1 SGHRS and CDR2 YFSETQ come from the germline V gene. V lost 2 bases, J lost 2 bases, and 5 bases lay in between. CDR3 size: 14 residues. The CDR3 loop reads CASSLGPGANVLTF. DNA for the CDR3: TGCGCCAGCAGCTTAGGCCCTGGGGCCAACGTCCTGACTTTC.

This chain joins TRBV5-3 and TRBJ2-2; 13 positions agree with TRBD2. TRBV5-3 is placed among ORFs of uncertain function. With V trimmed by 0 bases and J by 2 bases, 7 bases remained unmatched. The CDR3 runs to 19 residues. CDR3 nucleotides: TGTGCCAGAAGCTTGGCCCGACTAGCGGGGGGACTTAACACCGGGGAGCTGTTTTTT. It yields the protein CARSLARLAGGLNTGELFF.

The chain couples TRBV30 to TRBJ1-5, with D perhaps matching TRBD1 (5 bases). Germline loops: CDR1 GTSNPN, CDR2 SVGIG (reference sequence). V dropped 1 base and J dropped 3 bases, with 13 bases sitting between them. CDR3 size: 15 residues. This chain's CDR3 is CAWSDLGTPNQPQHF. In DNA form, the CDR3 reads TGTGCCTGGAGTGATCTGGGGACCCCCAATCAGCCCCAGCATTTT.

As concerns this clone: Distinct nucleotide sequences in the sample also encode this CDR3. This chain joins TRBV18 and TRBJ2-7; perhaps TRBD1 as D (5 bases). V shed 4 bases and J shed 3 bases, with 7 bases lying between them. CDR1 is KGHSH and CDR2 is LQKENI in the germline V gene. This CDR3 is built from 12 residues. The CDR3 loop reads CASSLDSYEQYF. DNA for the CDR3: TGTGCCAGCTCACTCGACAGCTACGAGCAGTACTTC.

With respect to this clone: The same CDR3 is also encoded by other DNA sequences in this sample. J is TRBJ2-5 and V is TRBV7-9; D may be TRBD1 (6 bases). The CDR3 has 14 amino acids. V gave up 1 base and J gave up 5 bases, with 11 bases separating them. From germline, CDR1 is SEHNR and CDR2 FQNEAQ (reference sequence). The CDR3 bases are TGTGCCAGCAGCTTAGGAGGTCAGGGGGAGACCCAGTACTTC. Translation: CASSLGGQGETQYF.

This clone showed up just once. This specimen includes other DNA sequences encoding the same CDR3. The chain recombines TRBV30 with TRBJ1-1; D uncertain. Germline CDR1 and CDR2: GTSNPN and SVGIG (reference sequence). V was cut by 1 base and J by 4 bases, with 7 bases left in between. The CDR3 runs to 12 residues. The CDR3 loop reads CAWSAGGTEAFF. In nucleotides, the CDR3 is TGTGCCTGGAGTGCGGGCGGCACTGAAGCTTTCTTT.

V usage is TRBV10-3 and J usage is TRBJ2-2; D gene uncertain. The V gene lost 7 bases and the J gene lost 6 bases, with 15 bases spanning the gap. Germline-derived CDR1 and CDR2 are ENHRY and SYGVKD. The CDR3 extends over 14 amino acids. CDR3: CAIKMAPRAGELFF. The CDR3 region has the DNA TGTGCCATCAAGATGGCCCCCCGGGCCGGGGAGCTGTTTTTT.

The chain employs TRBV5-6 and TRBJ2-7, with unresolved D. The CDR3 has 15 residues. Trimming cost V 0 bases and J 5 bases, with 15 bases left between them. Per the germline V gene, CDR1 is SGHDT and CDR2 is YYEEEE. DNA of the CDR3: TGTGCCAGCAGCTTGGGGGCCCTTTTATCGGACGAGCAGTACTTC. This sequence encodes CASSLGALLSDEQYF. The full variable domain, completed using reference TRBV5-6 and TRBJ2-7, is DAGVTQSPTHLIKTRGQQVTLRCSPKSGHDTVSWYQQALGQGPQFIFQYYEEEERQRGNFPDRFSGHQFPNYSSELNVNALLLGDSALYLCASSLGALLSDEQYFGPGTRLTVT.

Concerning this clone itself: This sample includes further DNA sequences coding for the same CDR3. The V and J genes are TRBV27 and TRBJ1-5, with 10 bases matching TRBD1. This CDR3 is 15 amino acids long. Looked up from germline, CDR1 is MNHEY and CDR2 is SMNVEV (reference sequence). Unmatched junction bases numbered 3, after V lost 5 bases and J lost 2 bases. For the CDR3, the DNA is TGTGCCAGCAGTCCCGGGACAGGGGGCAATCAGCCCCAGCATTTT. Its protein is CASSPGTGGNQPQHF.

The chain carries TRBV4-2 and TRBJ1-6; possibly TRBD1 for D (6 bases). Germline-derived CDR1 and CDR2 are LGHNA and YNFKEQ. The V end was cut by 5 bases, the J end by 3 bases, with 8 bases between. The CDR3 consists of 14 residues. The CDR3 spells CASSLGGYNSPLHF. CDR3 DNA: TGTGCCAGCAGCTTAGGGGGCTATAATTCACCCCTCCACTTT.

Only one count was recorded for this clone. The V and J genes are TRBV6-5 and TRBJ1-2, with 8 bases fitting TRBD1. Per germline, CDR1 MNHEY and CDR2 SVGAGI. The CDR3 extends over 14 amino acids. The trim removed 5 bases at V and 7 bases at J, leaving 9 bases unmatched. The CDR3 loop reads CASSQDRGLSGYTF. CDR3 sequence (DNA): TGTGCCAGCAGTCAAGACAGGGGATTAAGTGGCTACACCTTC.

The chain has TRBV5-1 and TRBJ1-1, with unresolved D. The CDR3 totals 15 residues. Trimming pared 1 base from V and 4 bases from J, leaving 14 bases between. Germline values: CDR1 SGHRS, CDR2 YFSETQ. The DNA of the CDR3 is TGCGCCAGCAGCTTGAGAAGCTTAGGTGGCACTGAAGCTTTCTTT. The encoded protein is CASSLRSLGGTEAFF.

The V and J genes are TRBV5-4 and TRBJ1-1; no firm D call. CDR1 and CDR2 from the germline V gene are SGHNT and YYREEE (reference sequence). The V end was cut by 2 bases, the J end by 5 bases, with 13 bases between. CDR3 size: 14 residues. The CDR3, as DNA: TGTGCCAGCAGCTTATCTGGATCGTGGACTGAAGCTTTCTTT. This codes for CASSLSGSWTEAFF.

This chain uses TRBV6-6 with TRBJ2-3, with D possibly TRBD2 on 6 matching bases. Per the germline V gene, CDR1 is MNHNY and CDR2 is SVGAGI (reference sequence). The CDR3 contains 12 residues. The ends were cut back, 5 bases at V and 8 bases at J, with 11 bases in the middle. The CDR3 loop is CASSTPGGTQYF. The CDR3 bases are TGTGCCAGCAGTACCCCCGGGGGTACGCAGTATTTT.